The 9 T cell receptor beta chains presented below share a single source sample, sequenced in a study of cytotoxic CD8 clonotypes in ibrutinib-treated CLL. The repertoire was sequenced with immunoSEQ multiplex PCR; TCRdb's copy has only in-frame clones and lacks some. This table holds roughly 76,000 clones, over 75% found once. Sample: PBMCs, taken at disease progression, from a patient treated with ibrutinib. Receptor source: a human donor with chronic lymphocytic leukemia.

This clone is large. The chain joins TRBV14 to TRBJ1-2; possible D gene TRBD1, 6 bases. The germline gives CDR1 SGHDN, CDR2 FVKESK. The CDR3 totals 14 residues. Between the trimmed V and J ends, which lost 1 base and 4 bases, there was a span of 10 bases. CDR3 nucleotide sequence: TGTGCCAGCAGCCAAGGAGGGGGGGGCTATGGCTACACCTTC. It specifies CASSQGGGGYGYTF.

CDR3 sequence reads: CASSPRDFQETQYF. DNA of the CDR3: TGTGCCAGCAGCCCGCGGGACTTTCAAGAGACCCAGTACTTC. V usage is TRBV7-3 and J usage is TRBJ2-5, with D possibly being TRBD2 (6 bases). Trimming shortened V by 5 bases and J by 2 bases, and 12 bases separated the two germline ends. The CDR3 loop spans 14 amino acids. The germline V gene encodes CDR1 SGHTA and CDR2 FQGTGA.

The chain carries TRBV4-1 and TRBJ2-3; TRBD1 agrees at 7 bases. Trimming took 2 bases from V and 3 from J; bases not matched to a gene: 8. CDR1 and CDR2 (germline): MGHRA, YSYEKL. The CDR3 runs to 16 residues. The CDR3 nucleotides are TGCGCCAGCAGCCAAATTGGTCAGGGGGTGACAGATACGCAGTATTTT. Residues: CASSQIGQGVTDTQYF.

This chain connects TRBV7-9 to TRBJ1-1, with 7 bases matching TRBD1. The J segment lost 1 base and the V segment lost 4 bases, leaving 6 bases of the junction unmatched. CDR3 size: 15 residues. CDR1 is SEHNR and CDR2 is FQNEAQ in the germline V gene (reference sequence). CDR3 nucleotides: TGTGCCAGCAGCTATCAGGACAGGCCGAACACTGAAGCTTTCTTT. Its translation is CASSYQDRPNTEAFF.

The chain carries TRBV5-6 and TRBJ2-5, with a tentative D call TRBD1 (6 bases). CDR3 length: 14 residues. V was shortened by 0 bases and J by 2 bases, with 8 bases between the two germline ends. Per germline, CDR1 SGHDT and CDR2 YYEEEE. Here the CDR3 DNA reads TGTGCCAGCAGCTTGGCGCAGGGGCAAGAGACCCAGTACTTC. Translated: CASSLAQGQETQYF.

The gene calls are TRBV7-3 and TRBJ2-1; 8 positions match TRBD2. The CDR3 spans 15 residues. Germline V lookup: CDR1 SGHTA, CDR2 FQGTGA. The ends lost 5 bases at V and 8 bases at J; junction bases unmatched: 11. CDR3 loop: CASSPSGSTGDEQFF. CDR3 DNA sequence: TGTGCCAGCAGCCCCAGCGGGAGTACGGGGGATGAGCAGTTCTTC.

This chain links TRBV18 with TRBJ1-2; D may be TRBD1 (6 bases). This CDR3 has 15 residues. Trimming cost V 1 base and J 4 bases, with 13 bases left between them. Germline lookup yields CDR1 KGHSH and CDR2 LQKENI. CDR3 nucleotide sequence: TGTGCCAGCTCACCACGGGCCGGGACAACCTATGGCTACACCTTC. This translates into CASSPRAGTTYGYTF.

J is TRBJ2-7 and V is TRBV13; D might be TRBD1 (5 bases). This CDR3 comprises 14 residues. The germline V gene has CDR1 PRHDT and CDR2 FYEKMQ (reference sequence). V was clipped by 3 bases and J by 1 base, with 10 bases between them. Here the CDR3 DNA reads TGTGCCAGCAGCTTCCCCACAGGTTCCTACGAGCAGTACTTC. The encoded protein is CASSFPTGSYEQYF.

This clone was recorded only once. The chain couples TRBV9 to TRBJ2-7, with TRBD2 matching 12 bases. The J segment lost 0 bases and the V segment lost 4 bases, leaving 11 bases of the junction unmatched. The CDR3 loop spans 18 amino acids. The germline V gene has CDR1 SGDLS and CDR2 YYNGEE. CDR3 sequence (DNA): TGTGCCAGCAGCCCGCATTCCCTAGCGGGAGGGTACTCCTACGAGCAGTACTTC. It codes for CASSPHSLAGGYSYEQYF. Complete variable domain (other parts from reference TRBV9 and TRBJ2-7): DSGVTQTPKHLITATGQRVTLRCSPRSGDLSVYWYQQSLDQGLQFLIQYYNGEERAKGNILERFSAQQFPDLHSELNLSSLELGDSALYFCASSPHSLAGGYSYEQYFGPGTRLTVT.